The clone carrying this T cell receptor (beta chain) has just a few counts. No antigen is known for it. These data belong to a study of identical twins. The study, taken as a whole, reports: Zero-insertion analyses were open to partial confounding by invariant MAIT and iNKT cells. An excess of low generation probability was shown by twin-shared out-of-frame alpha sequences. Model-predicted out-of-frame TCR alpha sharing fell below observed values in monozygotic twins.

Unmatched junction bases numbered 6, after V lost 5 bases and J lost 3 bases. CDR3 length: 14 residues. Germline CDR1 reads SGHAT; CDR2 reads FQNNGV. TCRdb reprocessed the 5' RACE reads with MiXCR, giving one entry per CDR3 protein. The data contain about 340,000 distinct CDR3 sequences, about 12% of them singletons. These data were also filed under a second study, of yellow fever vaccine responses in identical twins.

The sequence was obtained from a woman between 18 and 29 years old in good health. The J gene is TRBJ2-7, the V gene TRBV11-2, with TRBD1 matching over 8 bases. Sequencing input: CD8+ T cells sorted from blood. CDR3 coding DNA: TGTGCCAGCAGCCTGTGGGACAGGAACTACGAGCAGTACGTC. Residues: CASSLWDRNYEQYV.